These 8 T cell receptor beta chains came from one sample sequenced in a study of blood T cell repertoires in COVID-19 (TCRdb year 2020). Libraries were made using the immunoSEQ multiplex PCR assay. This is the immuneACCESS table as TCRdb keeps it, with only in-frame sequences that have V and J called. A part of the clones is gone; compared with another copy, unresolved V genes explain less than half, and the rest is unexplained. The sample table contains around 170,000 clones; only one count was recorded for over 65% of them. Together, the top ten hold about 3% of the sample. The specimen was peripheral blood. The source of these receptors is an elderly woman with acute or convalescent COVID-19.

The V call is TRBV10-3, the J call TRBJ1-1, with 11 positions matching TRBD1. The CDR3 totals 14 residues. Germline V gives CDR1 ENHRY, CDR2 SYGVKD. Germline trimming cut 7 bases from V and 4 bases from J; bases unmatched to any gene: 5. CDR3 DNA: TGTGCCATCACTGGGACAGGGGGGCTCACTGAAGCTTTCTTT. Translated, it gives CAITGTGGLTEAFF.

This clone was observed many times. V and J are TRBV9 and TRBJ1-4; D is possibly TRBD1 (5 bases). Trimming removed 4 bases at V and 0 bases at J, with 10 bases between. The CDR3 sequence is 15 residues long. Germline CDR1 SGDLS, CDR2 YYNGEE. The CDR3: CASSQTGTTNEKLFF. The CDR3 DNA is TGTGCCAGCAGCCAAACAGGTACAACTAATGAAAAACTGTTTTTT.

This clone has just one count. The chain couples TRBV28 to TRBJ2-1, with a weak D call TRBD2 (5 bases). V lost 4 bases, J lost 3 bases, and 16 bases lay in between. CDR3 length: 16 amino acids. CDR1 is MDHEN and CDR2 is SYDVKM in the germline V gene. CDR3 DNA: TGTGCCAGCAGTTCGCATTGGCGGGCTCTCTACAATGAGCAGTTCTTC. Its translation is CASSSHWRALYNEQFF.

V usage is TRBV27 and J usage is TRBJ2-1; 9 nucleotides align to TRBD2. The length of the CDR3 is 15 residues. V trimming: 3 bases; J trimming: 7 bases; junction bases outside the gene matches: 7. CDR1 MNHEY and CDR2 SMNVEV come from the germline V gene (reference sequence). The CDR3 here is CASSFGREGENEQFF. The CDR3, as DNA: TGTGCCAGCAGTTTTGGGCGGGAGGGTGAAAATGAGCAGTTCTTC.

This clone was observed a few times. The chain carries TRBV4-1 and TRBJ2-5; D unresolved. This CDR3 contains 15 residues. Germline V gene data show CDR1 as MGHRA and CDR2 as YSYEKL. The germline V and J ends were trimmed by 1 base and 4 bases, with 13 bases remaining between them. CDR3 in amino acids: CASSQGAWNRETQYF. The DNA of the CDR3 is TGCGCCAGCAGCCAAGGGGCTTGGAACCGAGAGACCCAGTACTTC.

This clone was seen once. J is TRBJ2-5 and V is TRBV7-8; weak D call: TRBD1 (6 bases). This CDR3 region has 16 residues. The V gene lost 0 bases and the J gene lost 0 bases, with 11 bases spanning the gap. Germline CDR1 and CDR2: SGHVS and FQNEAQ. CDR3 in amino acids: CASSLALDRNQETQYF. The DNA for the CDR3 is TGTGCCAGCAGCTTAGCGCTGGACAGAAACCAAGAGACCCAGTACTTC.

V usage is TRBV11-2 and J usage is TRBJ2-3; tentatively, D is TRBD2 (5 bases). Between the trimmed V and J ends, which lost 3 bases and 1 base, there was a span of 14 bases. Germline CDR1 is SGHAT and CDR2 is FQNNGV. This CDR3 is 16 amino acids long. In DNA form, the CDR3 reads TGTGCCAGCAGCTTGGGAGCGAGAGGGCGCACAGATACGCAGTATTTT. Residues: CASSLGARGRTDTQYF.

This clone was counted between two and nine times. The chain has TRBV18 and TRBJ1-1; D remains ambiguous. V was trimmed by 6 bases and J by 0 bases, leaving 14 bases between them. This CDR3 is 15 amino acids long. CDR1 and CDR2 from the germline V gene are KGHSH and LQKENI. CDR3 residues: CASSQAALVNTEAFF. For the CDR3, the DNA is TGTGCCAGCTCCCAGGCCGCGTTGGTGAACACTGAAGCTTTCTTT.